This TCR beta chain was identified in a study of blood T cell repertoires in COVID-19. About the study: COVID-19 samples, acute and convalescent, were from the United States, Italy and Spain. Nucleic acid was either cDNA or gDNA, and it came from T cells, B-cell-depleted T cells, or PBMCs.

Trimming took off 2 bases at V and 6 bases at J, with 14 bases between the two ends. Per the germline V gene, CDR1 is SNHLY and CDR2 is FYNNEI. This CDR3 has 15 amino acids. Original processing methods: Scientists estimated how many nucleated cells there were by amplifying reference gene primers. The protocol was immunoSEQ multiplex PCR, while the TCRdb copy is restricted to in-frame clones and leaves out a portion. V, J and clone size are taken as reported in that table, and D and trimming were inferred from the DNA itself. The sample holds around 240,000 clones, around 84% seen once. This TCR was sampled from a man aged 35-49 years with acute or convalescent COVID-19. The chain joins TRBV2 to TRBJ2-1; weak D call: TRBD1 (5 bases). Sequencing was carried out using peripheral blood. CDR3 protein: CASSELRLGANEQFF. In DNA form, the CDR3 reads TGTGCCAGCAGTGAACTTCGGCTTGGGGCCAATGAGCAGTTCTTC.